Each of the 15 T cell receptor beta chains below was sequenced from the same sample in a study of T-cell memory formation after mild COVID-19. TCRdb used MiXCR to reprocess the 5' RACE reads, holding one entry per CDR3 protein. The sample has approximately 150,000 distinct CDR3 sequences, 13% seen once. The sample consisted of PBMCs or a T cell subset sorted from them (not recorded which). Receptor source: a man aged 18 to 35 who had mild COVID-19 (a few samples of this study predate the infection). Cell type and time point are not known.

The table lists this clonotype with many counts. The chain links TRBV2 to TRBJ2-5, with 8 nucleotides matching TRBD2. Looked up from germline, CDR1 is SNHLY and CDR2 is FYNNEI. This CDR3 is built from 13 residues. Trimming cost V 1 base and J 5 bases; bases outside gene matches: 0. CDR3 DNA: TGTGCCAGCAGTGAAGAGCGGGGGGAGACCCAGTACTTC. Protein sequence: CASSEERGETQYF. Supplemented by reference TRBV2 and TRBJ2-5, the full variable domain reads EPEVTQTPSHQVTQMGQEVILRCVPISNHLYFYWYRQILGQKVEFLVSFYNNEISEKSEIFDDQFSVERPDGSNFTLKIRSTKLEDSAMYFCASSEERGETQYFGPGTRLLVL.

V is TRBV7-2 and J is TRBJ2-2; 8 bases agree with TRBD2. CDR1 is SGHTA, CDR2 FQGNSA, per germline. V gave up 5 bases and J gave up 6 bases; unmatched junction bases: 11. The CDR3 covers 16 residues. In DNA, the CDR3 is TGTGCCAGCAGCCCCCGGGGGGGAAGTCGGGCCGGGGAGCTGTTTTTT. Amino acids: CASSPRGGSRAGELFF.

This clonotype was detected ten times or more. The rearrangement joins TRBV20-1 to TRBJ2-7; perhaps TRBD1 as D (7 bases). V gave up 1 base and J gave up 3 bases, with 25 bases separating them. CDR3 length: 18 amino acids. Germline CDR1 reads DFQATT; CDR2 reads SNEGSKA (reference sequence). The CDR3 protein is CSARGRGRESGLGYEQYF. CDR3 nucleotides: TGCAGTGCTAGAGGGAGGGGGCGCGAGAGCGGCCTTGGCTACGAGCAGTACTTC.

This clonotype has more than one count but fewer than ten. V gene TRBV7-3 combines with J gene TRBJ2-1; TRBD2 is a possible D gene (6 bases). The germline V gene has CDR1 SGHTA and CDR2 FQGTGA. The V end was cut by 1 base, the J end by 0 bases, with 10 bases between. CDR3 size: 16 residues. CDR3 amino acids: CASSLSLTSSYNEQFF. The CDR3 DNA reads TGTGCCAGCAGCTTAAGTCTGACTAGCTCCTACAATGAGCAGTTCTTC.

Only a few counts were recorded for this clonotype. The gene calls are TRBV18 and TRBJ1-3, with D possibly being TRBD1 (5 bases). The CDR3 contains 18 residues. V lost 3 bases and J 2 bases, leaving 20 bases between the germline ends. Germline CDR1 is KGHSH and CDR2 is LQKENI. The CDR3 sequence is CASSPGPGTSTAGNTIYF. DNA of the CDR3: TGTGCCAGCTCACCCGGGCCCGGGACGTCAACTGCTGGAAACACCATATATTTT.

This clonotype was detected a few times. This chain uses TRBV5-1 with TRBJ1-1, with D maybe TRBD1 (5 bases). Germline CDR1 SGHRS, CDR2 YFSETQ. With 0 bases removed from V and 3 bases from J, the gap between germline ends came to 9 bases. The length of the CDR3 is 14 residues. The chain's CDR3 is CASSLVGGDTEAFF. The CDR3 DNA is TGCGCCAGCAGCTTGGTGGGGGGTGACACTGAAGCTTTCTTT.

J is TRBJ2-1 and V is TRBV9, with D possibly being TRBD1 (5 bases). CDR1 and CDR2 from the germline V gene are SGDLS and YYNGEE. Trimming cost V 4 bases and J 6 bases, with 14 bases left between them. This CDR3 is 14 amino acids long. CDR3 amino acids: CASSLSGLVNEQFF. In nucleotides, the CDR3 is TGTGCCAGCAGCCTCTCAGGGTTGGTCAATGAGCAGTTCTTC.

This clonotype was picked up a small number of times. The J gene is TRBJ1-2, the V gene TRBV7-9; D not certain. This CDR3 is 12 amino acids long. The germline V and J ends were trimmed by 5 bases and 4 bases, with 8 bases remaining between them. Germline V lookup: CDR1 SEHNR, CDR2 FQNEAQ (reference sequence). CDR3 region: CASSRYTYGYTF. The CDR3 bases are TGTGCCAGCAGCCGATACACCTATGGCTACACCTTC.

This clonotype occurred a few times. J is TRBJ2-3 and V is TRBV7-9; a weak D match, TRBD1 (6 bases). Germline CDR1 is SEHNR and CDR2 is FQNEAQ (reference sequence). The V gene lost 5 bases and the J gene lost 5 bases, with 11 bases spanning the gap. CDR3 size: 13 residues. In DNA form, the CDR3 reads TGTGCCAGCAGCACCAGGGGTGAAGATACGCAGTATTTT. Protein sequence: CASSTRGEDTQYF.

The V and J genes are TRBV29-1 and TRBJ1-1, with a weak D call TRBD1 (5 bases). V was clipped by 7 bases and J by 3 bases, with 15 bases between them. CDR1 and CDR2 from the germline V gene are SQVTM and ANQGSEA. The CDR3 runs to 13 residues. The CDR3 region has the DNA TGCAGCGGGGGGGTTAGGCCGGACACTGAAGCTTTCTTT. Protein: CSGGVRPDTEAFF.

This clonotype was recorded a few times. This chain joins TRBV12-3 or TRBV12-4 and TRBJ2-7; D is undetermined. Trimming removed 2 bases from V and 3 bases from J, with 8 bases in between. CDR3 length: 13 amino acids. The CDR3 DNA follows: TGTGCCAGCAGTTTATTCCCCGGCTACGAGCAGTACTTC. This encodes CASSLFPGYEQYF.

V and J are TRBV7-6 and TRBJ1-1; 7 bases line up with TRBD1. The germline V gene has CDR1 SGHVS and CDR2 FNYEAQ. The CDR3 has 14 residues. The J segment lost 4 bases and the V segment lost 5 bases, leaving 7 bases of the junction unmatched. CDR3: CASSPQGVGTEAFF. The CDR3 DNA sequence: TGTGCCAGCAGCCCCCAGGGGGTTGGCACTGAAGCTTTCTTT. Together with reference TRBV7-6 and TRBJ1-1, the CDR3 gives the full variable domain: GAGVSQSPRYKVTKRGQDVALRCDPISGHVSLYWYRQALGQGPEFLTYFNYEAQQDKSGLPNDRFSAERPEGSISTLTIQRTEQRDSAMYRCASSPQGVGTEAFFGQGTRLTVV.

The chain links TRBV5-1 to TRBJ2-2; 9 nucleotides line up with TRBD1. CDR1 and CDR2 (germline): SGHRS, YFSETQ. This CDR3 comprises 15 residues. V shed 1 base, J shed 6 bases, and the junction held 4 bases outside the gene matches. CDR3 amino acids: CASSLRQGEAGELFF. In nucleotides, the CDR3 is TGCGCCAGCAGCTTGAGACAGGGGGAAGCCGGGGAGCTGTTTTTT.

This chain connects TRBV27 to TRBJ2-3; D possibly matches TRBD1 or TRBD2 (5 bases each). The CDR3 runs to 15 residues. Germline V gene sequence: CDR1 MNHEY, CDR2 SMNVEV (reference sequence). V dropped 2 bases and J dropped 3 bases, with 12 bases sitting between them. Written as DNA, the CDR3 is TGTGCCAGCAGTTTAAGGGGTCGGAGGACAGATACGCAGTATTTT. Translated, it gives CASSLRGRRTDTQYF.

There are a few counts of this clonotype. The V gene is TRBV20-1, the J gene TRBJ1-6; tentatively, D is TRBD1 (6 bases). Germline assignment: CDR1 DFQATT and CDR2 SNEGSKA (reference sequence). Trimming left V 5 bases short and J 9 bases short, with 17 bases between. The length of the CDR3 is 14 residues. The CDR3 spells CSAPFRDTSSPLHF. CDR3 in DNA: TGCAGTGCTCCCTTCCGGGACACAAGTTCACCCCTCCACTTT.